Presented here are 5 T cell receptor beta chains from one specimen sequenced in a study of human T cells and chemical hapten exposure. Time point described: patch test 3, about 24 weeks after DPC sensitization. Specified treatment: therapeutic diphenylcyclopropenone sensitization with weekly scalp DPC. TCRdb reprocessed the RACE reads with MiXCR, giving one entry per CDR3 protein. The sample includes about 170,000 distinct CDR3 sequences, approximately 30% of them seen just once. This material consisted of whole blood, taken in connection with sensitization to the hapten diphenylcyclopropenone (DPC). All receptors come from a young woman with alopecia areata. Some clones in this sample may be carry-over from other donors' samples.

The chain couples TRBV9 to TRBJ2-5, with D tentatively TRBD2 (6 bases). From germline, CDR1 is SGDLS and CDR2 YYNGEE. The V end lost 0 bases, the J end lost 4 bases, and 13 bases lay between the germline ends. The CDR3 is 15 amino acids. CDR3 sequence (DNA): TGTGCCAGCAGCGTAGGGAGAGGCGGGGCAGAGACCCAGTACTTC. Amino acid sequence: CASSVGRGGAETQYF. The full variable domain, its missing parts supplied by reference TRBV9 and TRBJ2-5, is DSGVTQTPKHLITATGQRVTLRCSPRSGDLSVYWYQQSLDQGLQFLIQYYNGEERAKGNILERFSAQQFPDLHSELNLSSLELGDSALYFCASSVGRGGAETQYFGPGTRLLVL.

In this sample, this clonotype turned up a few times. The rearrangement joins TRBV5-1 to TRBJ2-5, with D perhaps matching TRBD1 (6 bases). The CDR3 has 11 amino acids. V was clipped by 4 bases and J by 7 bases, with 8 bases between them. Germline values: CDR1 SGHRS, CDR2 YFSETQ. Here the CDR3 reads CASSRGGTQYF. The CDR3 DNA follows: TGCGCCAGCAGCCGAGGGGGGACCCAGTACTTC.

The chain carries TRBV4-2 and TRBJ2-7; D ambiguous. Trimming left V 0 bases short and J 7 bases short, with 16 bases between. The CDR3 has 15 residues. CDR1 and CDR2 from the germline V gene are LGHNA and YNFKEQ. The CDR3 DNA reads TGTGCCAGCAGCCAAGAAGACCACCCTCTGGGGGAGCAGTACTTC. It is translated as CASSQEDHPLGEQYF.

This clonotype occurred a few times. V gene TRBV4-1 combines with J gene TRBJ2-1, with 10 bases aligning to TRBD2. Germline V gene sequence: CDR1 MGHRA, CDR2 YSYEKL. The V segment lost 0 bases and the J segment 10 bases; nucleotides outside the gene matches: 9. The CDR3 is 16 amino acids. CDR3 DNA: TGCGCCAGCAGCCAAGAGGGGGGTAGCGGGGGGCCAGAGCAGTTCTTC. It is translated as CASSQEGGSGGPEQFF.

This clonotype has only a few counts. The V call is TRBV7-2, the J call TRBJ2-5; 7 bases agree with TRBD2. Per germline, CDR1 SGHTA and CDR2 FQGNSA. Trimming cost V 1 base and J 3 bases; bases outside gene matches: 5. CDR3 length: 15 residues. In nucleotides, the CDR3 is TGTGCCAGCAGCTTAGAAGCTAGCGGAGAAGAGACCCAGTACTTC. This translates into CASSLEASGEETQYF.